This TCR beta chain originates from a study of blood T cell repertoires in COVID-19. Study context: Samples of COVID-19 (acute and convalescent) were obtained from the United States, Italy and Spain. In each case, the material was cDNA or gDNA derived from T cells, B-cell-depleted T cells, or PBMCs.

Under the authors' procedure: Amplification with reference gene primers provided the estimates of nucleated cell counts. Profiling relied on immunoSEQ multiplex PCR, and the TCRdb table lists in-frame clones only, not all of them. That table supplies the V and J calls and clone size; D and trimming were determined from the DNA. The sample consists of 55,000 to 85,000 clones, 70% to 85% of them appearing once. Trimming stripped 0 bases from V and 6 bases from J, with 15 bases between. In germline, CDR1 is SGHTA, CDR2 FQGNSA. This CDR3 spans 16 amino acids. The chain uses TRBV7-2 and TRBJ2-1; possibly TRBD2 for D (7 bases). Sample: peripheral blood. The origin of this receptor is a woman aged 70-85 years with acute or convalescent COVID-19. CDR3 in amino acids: CASSLAGGPGFNEQFF. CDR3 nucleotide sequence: TGTGCCAGCAGCTTAGCGGGGGGGCCTGGTTTCAATGAGCAGTTCTTC.